A single T cell receptor beta chain is shown here with its context. In the original analysis: Nucleated cell counts were estimated from reference gene primer amplification. The assay was immunoSEQ multiplex PCR, and TCRdb's table has in-frame clones only and misses some. V and J calls and clone size come straight from that table; D and trimming were deduced from the DNA. The sample consists of 250,000 or so clones, approximately 90% of them appearing once. The data were obtained in a study of blood T cell repertoires in COVID-19. Looking at the study overall: Some COVID-19 samples were acute and others convalescent; all came from the United States, Italy and Spain. The cDNA or gDNA used as material had been derived from T cells, B-cell-depleted T cells, or PBMCs.

CDR1 and CDR2 from the germline V gene are MNHEY and SVGAGI. Trimming shortened V by 2 bases and J by 10 bases, and 15 bases separated the two germline ends. The length of the CDR3 is 14 residues. Seattle-derived patients entered the study during active infection and were followed longitudinally. This receptor was identified in a man aged 25-40 years with COVID-19, enrolled during active disease. The chain employs TRBV6-5 and TRBJ2-1; a weak D match, TRBD1 (6 bases). The sample comprised peripheral blood. This CDR3 reads CASSYGFGGHEQFF. In DNA form, the CDR3 reads TGTGCCAGCAGTTACGGGTTTGGGGGCCACGAGCAGTTCTTC.